The clone carrying this TCR beta chain was seen only a few times. Study processing details: With a range of roughly 23,224 to 690,600, the median per sample was roughly 91,000 TCRs. MiXCR, applied by TCRdb to the RACE reads, yields one record per CDR3 protein. TCRdb's processing, not the authors' own work, is the source of the V and J calls. Among over 100,000 distinct CDR3 sequences listed, about a tenth were seen once. This entry is derived from a study of human T cells and chemical hapten exposure. Study as a whole: Mostly female patients had alopecia areata, totalis or universalis.

This sample's time point: patch test 2, 6 weeks after DPC sensitization. This sample's treatment: therapeutic diphenylcyclopropenone sensitization with weekly scalp DPC. The CDR3 runs to 13 residues. V lost 1 base and J lost 5, with 8 bases in between. The germline CDR1 and CDR2 sequences are KGHSH and LQKENI. Sequences were derived from whole blood, sampled in connection with sensitization to the hapten diphenylcyclopropenone (DPC). This sequence originates from a woman in her 40s with alopecia areata. Some clones in this sample may be carry-over from other donors' samples. The chain recombines TRBV18 with TRBJ1-1; D unresolved. CDR3 residues: CASSPLRETEAFF. The CDR3 coding sequence is TGTGCCAGCTCACCACTCCGGGAAACTGAAGCTTTCTTT.